Each of the 32 T cell receptor beta chains below was sequenced from the same sample in a study of blood T cell repertoires in COVID-19. Assay used: immunoSEQ multiplex PCR; TCRdb lists only in-frame clones, some missing. The sample contains approximately 400,000 clones, roughly 90% of which appear only once. The sequencing sample was made of PBMCs or T cells enriched from blood (not recorded which). These receptors came from a woman aged 35 to 49 who had been exposed to COVID-19.

The genes are TRBV5-1 and TRBJ1-2; 9 positions match TRBD1. The CDR3 spans 13 residues. In germline, CDR1 is SGHRS, CDR2 YFSETQ. V shed 4 bases, J shed 5 bases, and the junction held 3 bases outside the gene matches. For the CDR3, the DNA is TGCGCCAGCAGCGCGGACAGGGGATATGGCTACACCTTC. Protein product: CASSADRGYGYTF.

The chain's CDR3 is CASSPNGLAGEKRPSIMNTGELFF. CDR3 coding DNA: TGTGCCAGCAGTCCTAACGGACTAGCGGGGGAGAAAAGGCCCTCAATTATGAACACCGGGGAGCTGTTTTTT. The chain joins TRBV28 to TRBJ2-2; 13 nucleotides match TRBD2. Per the germline V gene, CDR1 is MDHEN and CDR2 is SYDVKM. CDR3 length: 24 amino acids. After removal of 5 bases from V and 1 base from J, the junction contained 25 bases not matched to a gene.

The rearrangement joins TRBV6-1 to TRBJ2-2, with 8 bases aligning to TRBD2. This CDR3 is 14 amino acids long. J lost 4 bases, V lost 3 bases, and 1 base had no gene match. Germline lookup yields CDR1 MNHNS and CDR2 SASEGT. This CDR3 reads CASSDLAGTGELFF. DNA for the CDR3: TGTGCCAGCAGTGATCTAGCGGGCACCGGGGAGCTGTTTTTT.

CDR3 in amino acids: CAISESGTSGGANEQFF. In DNA, the CDR3 is TGTGCCATCAGTGAGTCGGGGACTAGCGGGGGGGCCAATGAGCAGTTCTTC. The V gene is TRBV10-3, the J gene TRBJ2-1, with TRBD2 identical over 16 bases. CDR1 ENHRY and CDR2 SYGVKD come from the germline V gene. The CDR3 is 17 residues long. V dropped 0 bases and J dropped 6; count of bases not matched to a gene: 2.

The chain combines TRBV6-1 with TRBJ1-6; 11 bases align to TRBD1. Germline lookup yields CDR1 MNHNS and CDR2 SASEGT. The CDR3 length is 16 residues. V dropped 2 bases and J dropped 8; count of bases not matched to a gene: 5. The CDR3 bases are TGTGCCAGCAGTGAACGCCGGACAGGGGGCGATTCACCCCTCCACTTT. This codes for CASSERRTGGDSPLHF.

The chain links TRBV5-6 to TRBJ1-5; a weak D match, TRBD1 (5 bases). CDR3 size: 14 residues. The V gene's germline CDR1 is SGHDT and CDR2 YYEEEE. Trimming removed 0 bases at V and 9 bases at J, with 13 bases between. DNA of the CDR3: TGTGCCAGCAGCTTGGGGATAGGGGTACCGCCCCAGCATTTT. It is translated as CASSLGIGVPPQHF.

The rearrangement joins TRBV5-1 to TRBJ2-7; 14 nucleotides line up with TRBD2. CDR1 and CDR2 from the germline V gene are SGHRS and YFSETQ. The trim removed 2 bases at V and 0 bases at J, leaving 4 bases unmatched. This CDR3 comprises 17 residues. CDR3 in amino acids: CASSLMTSGGASYEQYF. The CDR3 bases are TGCGCCAGCAGCTTAATGACTAGCGGGGGGGCCTCCTACGAGCAGTACTTC.

V usage is TRBV2 and J usage is TRBJ1-1; no clear D. The V gene lost 8 bases and the J gene lost 7 bases, with 11 bases spanning the gap. Germline-derived CDR1 and CDR2 are SNHLY and FYNNEI. The CDR3 covers 11 residues. This CDR3 reads CASQRDSEAFF. Written as DNA, the CDR3 is TGTGCCAGCCAAAGAGATAGTGAAGCTTTCTTT. Drawing the rest from reference TRBV2 and TRBJ1-1, the complete variable domain is EPEVTQTPSHQVTQMGQEVILRCVPISNHLYFYWYRQILGQKVEFLVSFYNNEISEKSEIFDDQFSVERPDGSNFTLKIRSTKLEDSAMYFCASQRDSEAFFGQGTRLTVV.

This chain connects TRBV20-1 to TRBJ1-3, with 7 bases identical to TRBD1. The CDR3 totals 16 residues. V was clipped by 3 bases and J by 1 base; unmatched bases: 9. CDR1 DFQATT and CDR2 SNEGSKA come from the germline V gene (reference sequence). CDR3 coding DNA: TGCAGTGCTAGTGAGGGGGCGTTCAGATCTGGAAACACCATATATTTT. Protein product: CSASEGAFRSGNTIYF.

This sequence joins TRBV6-5 and TRBJ2-3; 8 nucleotides line up with TRBD2. The junction had 7 bases not matched to a gene; V was cut back by 4 bases and J by 7 bases. The CDR3 extends over 14 amino acids. Per germline, CDR1 MNHEY and CDR2 SVGAGI. The CDR3 coding sequence is TGTGCCAGCAGTTTCGGGGGGGCCTTGAATACGCAGTATTTT. Protein: CASSFGGALNTQYF.

This clone was picked up a small number of times. The chain carries TRBV7-2 and TRBJ1-4; perhaps TRBD1 as D (5 bases). Deletions cut 0 bases from V and 6 bases from J, with 8 bases between. Germline V gene sequence: CDR1 SGHTA, CDR2 FQGNSA. The CDR3 runs to 14 residues. Here the CDR3 DNA reads TGTGCCAGCAGCTTAGCGGTCAGGGATGAAAAACTGTTTTTT. Translation gives CASSLAVRDEKLFF.

V usage is TRBV3-1 (or the pseudogene TRBV3-2) and J usage is TRBJ1-2; D possibly corresponds to TRBD1 (6 bases). CDR3 length equals 13 residues. Trimming pared 4 bases from V and 8 bases from J, leaving 14 bases between. Germline CDR1 LGHDT, CDR2 YNNKEL (reference sequence). The CDR3 loop is CASSREDSSGYTF. CDR3 DNA: TGTGCCAGCAGCCGAGAGGACAGTAGCGGCTACACCTTC.

The V call is TRBV27, the J call TRBJ1-2; the D gene is possibly TRBD1 (6 bases). The CDR3 runs to 14 residues. V was cut by 2 bases and J by 4 bases, with 11 bases left in between. The V gene's germline CDR1 is MNHEY and CDR2 SMNVEV (reference sequence). The chain's CDR3 is CASSLNGGAYGYTF. Written as DNA, the CDR3 is TGTGCCAGCAGTTTAAACGGGGGGGCCTATGGCTACACCTTC.

A single count supports this clone. The chain joins TRBV7-2 to TRBJ1-6, with D hard to call. V dropped 4 bases and J dropped 0 bases, with 7 bases sitting between them. The CDR3 runs 15 residues. Germline loops: CDR1 SGHTA, CDR2 FQGNSA. The CDR3 region has the DNA TGTGCCAGCAGCTCCGGGAGCTCCTATAATTCACCCCTCCACTTT. It yields the protein CASSSGSSYNSPLHF.

The chain uses TRBV6-2 or TRBV6-3 and TRBJ2-5; 8 bases align to TRBD2. The V segment lost 0 bases and the J segment 7 bases; nucleotides outside the gene matches: 10. CDR3 length equals 16 residues. Looked up from germline, CDR1 is MNHEY and CDR2 is SVGEGT. For the CDR3, the DNA is TGTGCCAGCAGTTACTCGCCGGGAGGGCCTATTGGGACCCAGTACTTC. Encoded protein: CASSYSPGGPIGTQYF.

This clone was detected only once. V usage is TRBV10-2 and J usage is TRBJ2-7; D may be TRBD1 (5 bases). Between the trimmed V and J ends, which lost 3 bases and 6 bases, there was a span of 12 bases. The CDR3 consists of 13 residues. The V gene's germline CDR1 is WSHSY and CDR2 SAAADI. CDR3 coding DNA: TGCGCCAGCAGTGAAGGTAGGGGCCTCGAGCAGTACTTC. Translated, it gives CASSEGRGLEQYF.

The V gene is TRBV5-1, the J gene TRBJ2-3; no firm D call. Germline CDR1 reads SGHRS; CDR2 reads YFSETQ. V was cut by 4 bases and J by 0 bases, with 3 bases left in between. This CDR3 spans 12 amino acids. CDR3 DNA sequence: TGCGCCAGCAGCCCAAGCACAGATACGCAGTATTTT. Residues: CASSPSTDTQYF.

This sequence joins TRBV5-1 and TRBJ2-5, with D maybe TRBD2 (6 bases). Trimming pared 3 bases from V and 4 bases from J, leaving 16 bases between. This CDR3 has 15 amino acids. Looked up from germline, CDR1 is SGHRS and CDR2 is YFSETQ. The CDR3 DNA reads TGCGCCAGCAGCTGGGGCGGGGCGGTCGGAGAGACCCAGTACTTC. Its protein product is CASSWGGAVGETQYF.

This clone has a single count. The chain joins TRBV7-9 to TRBJ1-1; D is possibly TRBD1 (6 bases). The CDR3 runs to 13 residues. Germline CDR1 is SEHNR and CDR2 is FQNEAQ (reference sequence). V was cut by 5 bases and J by 6 bases, with 13 bases left in between. In DNA, the CDR3 is TGTGCCAGCAGCCTCCAATCAGGGGCTGAAGCTTTCTTT. This gives the protein CASSLQSGAEAFF. Full variable domain (outside the CDR3, taken from reference TRBV7-9 and TRBJ1-1): DTGVSQNPRHKITKRGQNVTFRCDPISEHNRLYWYRQTLGQGPEFLTYFQNEAQLEKSRLLSDRFSAERPKGSFSTLEIQRTEQGDSAMYLCASSLQSGAEAFFGQGTRLTVV.

This rearrangement joins TRBV18 to TRBJ1-4, with D possibly matching TRBD1 (5 bases). Germline V gene sequence: CDR1 KGHSH, CDR2 LQKENI. The CDR3 contains 16 residues. V was shortened by 5 bases and J by 5 bases, with 18 bases between the two germline ends. The CDR3: CASSSTSGRANEKLFF. The CDR3 region has the DNA TGTGCCAGCTCATCGACTTCCGGCAGGGCCAATGAAAAACTGTTTTTT.

This sequence joins TRBV4-1 and TRBJ1-1, with D possibly being TRBD1 (6 bases). The germline gives CDR1 MGHRA, CDR2 YSYEKL. The CDR3 spans 13 residues. V was clipped by 4 bases and J by 11 bases, with 17 bases between them. The CDR3 nucleotides are TGCGCCAGCAGCCTTGACCACAGGGTTGGCGCTTTCTTT. Amino acids: CASSLDHRVGAFF.

This clone was seen a single time. This chain joins TRBV18 and TRBJ1-5, with D maybe TRBD1 (6 bases). V was pared by 3 bases and J by 3 bases, with 12 bases between. Per the germline V gene, CDR1 is KGHSH and CDR2 is LQKENI. The CDR3 runs to 15 residues. The chain's CDR3 is CASSPTTGNNQPQHF. CDR3 DNA: TGTGCCAGCTCACCCACGACAGGTAACAATCAGCCCCAGCATTTT.

The chain carries TRBV7-9 and TRBJ1-5, with TRBD1 matching over 7 bases. The CDR3 runs to 15 residues. V shed 7 bases, J shed 5 bases, and the junction held 11 bases outside the gene matches. Germline V lookup: CDR1 SEHNR, CDR2 FQNEAQ (reference sequence). CDR3 nucleotides: TGTGCCAGCACCTCATGGGACAGTAAGGATCAGCCCCAGCATTTT. As protein: CASTSWDSKDQPQHF. Full variable domain (missing parts from reference TRBV7-9 and TRBJ1-5): DTGVSQNPRHKITKRGQNVTFRCDPISEHNRLYWYRQTLGQGPEFLTYFQNEAQLEKSRLLSDRFSAERPKGSFSTLEIQRTEQGDSAMYLCASTSWDSKDQPQHFGDGTRLSIL.

In this sample, this clone turned up a few times. The chain joins TRBV5-4 to TRBJ2-7, with TRBD1 identical over 8 bases. The CDR3 is 14 amino acids. V lost 5 bases and J lost 2; bases outside the gene matches: 6. Germline V lookup: CDR1 SGHNT, CDR2 YYREEE (reference sequence). CDR3 sequence (DNA): TGTGCCAGCAGGCAAGGACAGGGAGCCTACGAGCAGTACTTC. This codes for CASRQGQGAYEQYF.

This chain joins TRBV29-1 and TRBJ2-7, with 8 bases lining up with TRBD1. V shed 1 base and J 4 bases; nucleotides not matched to a gene: 3. CDR1 and CDR2 from the germline V gene are SQVTM and ANQGSEA. The CDR3 is made up of 13 amino acids. CDR3 region: CSVEGQGAYEQYF. The DNA of the CDR3 is TGCAGCGTTGAAGGGCAGGGGGCTTACGAGCAGTACTTC.

V is TRBV13 and J is TRBJ2-7; 10 bases match TRBD1. Germline loops: CDR1 PRHDT, CDR2 FYEKMQ (reference sequence). This CDR3 is built from 14 residues. Germline trimming cut 8 bases from V and 4 bases from J; bases unmatched to any gene: 8. The CDR3 coding sequence is TGTGCCAGCGGACGACAGGGGGCTTTATACGAGCAGTACTTC. Translating it yields CASGRQGALYEQYF.

In DNA, the CDR3 is TGTGCCAGCCGCGGGCCGAACACTGAAGCTTTCTTT. Encoded protein: CASRGPNTEAFF. This sequence joins TRBV6-5 and TRBJ1-1; no clear D. From germline, CDR1 is MNHEY and CDR2 SVGAGI. V was shortened by 8 bases and J by 1 base, with 8 bases between the two germline ends. The CDR3 is made up of 12 amino acids.

The chain uses TRBV5-1 and TRBJ2-7; 13 bases are a match to TRBD2. J was trimmed by 5 bases and V by 0 bases; bases with no gene match: 5. The CDR3 is 16 amino acids. Germline V lookup: CDR1 SGHRS, CDR2 YFSETQ. The CDR3 loop reads CASSLGTSGRINEQYF. For the CDR3, the DNA is TGCGCCAGCAGCTTGGGGACTAGCGGGAGAATAAACGAGCAGTACTTC.

The chain couples TRBV12-5 to TRBJ1-4; D is unresolved. Germline V gene data show CDR1 as LGHNT and CDR2 as FRNRAP. The CDR3 totals 12 residues. Between the trimmed V and J ends, which lost 3 bases and 5 bases, there was a span of 4 bases. This CDR3 reads CASGFENEKLFF. In nucleotides, the CDR3 is TGTGCTAGTGGTTTCGAGAATGAAAAACTGTTTTTT.

The chain couples TRBV5-4 to TRBJ2-2, with no clear D. The CDR3 is 12 amino acids. Trimming stripped 4 bases from V and 6 bases from J, with 7 bases between. Germline V lookup: CDR1 SGHNT, CDR2 YYREEE (reference sequence). The CDR3 coding sequence is TGTGCCAGCAGCCCCCAGGCCGGGGAGCTGTTTTTT. It encodes CASSPQAGELFF.

J is TRBJ1-2 and V is TRBV13; D may be TRBD1 (6 bases). CDR1 is PRHDT and CDR2 is FYEKMQ in the germline V gene (reference sequence). This CDR3 is built from 15 residues. The ends were cut back, 3 bases at V and 4 bases at J, with 15 bases in the middle. CDR3 DNA sequence: TGTGCCAGCAGCTTCAGCGCAGGGGTGGCCTATGGCTACACCTTC. Its translation: CASSFSAGVAYGYTF. Drawing the rest from reference TRBV13 and TRBJ1-2, the complete variable domain is AAGVIQSPRHLIKEKRETATLKCYPIPRHDTVYWYQQGPGQDPQFLISFYEKMQSDKGSIPDRFSAQQFSDYHSELNMSSLELGDSALYFCASSFSAGVAYGYTFGSGTRLTVV.

This sequence joins TRBV5-4 and TRBJ1-2; no firm D call. V dropped 3 bases and J dropped 7 bases, with 22 bases sitting between them. The CDR3 covers 16 residues. CDR1 is SGHNT, CDR2 YYREEE, per germline (reference sequence). Here the CDR3 reads CASSSPLEAVVGGYTF. The CDR3 bases are TGTGCCAGCAGCTCCCCTCTCGAAGCGGTCGTAGGTGGCTACACCTTC.